This T cell receptor beta chain was captured by sequencing in a study of identical twins. Notes on the study in general: In drawing conclusions, the study used cross-sectional statistical analysis and did not follow the same donors. Invariant MAIT and iNKT cells may have partly biased zero-insertion analyses.

All donors were healthy Caucasians. This clonotype has ten or more counts. The antigen remains unidentified. MiXCR was run by TCRdb on the 5' RACE reads, yielding one entry per CDR3 protein. The sample shows around 230,000 distinct CDR3 sequences, 6.5% to 8% of them seen only once. The CDR3 runs to 13 residues. Germline-derived CDR1 and CDR2 are LGHNT and FRNRAP. With 7 bases clipped from V and 5 bases from J, the junction kept 5 bases outside the gene matches. The same data also contributed to another study, on T cells expressing NK-cell markers. In that study: Top CD8+ clonotypes included the dominant CD3+CD56+NKG2C+ clonotypes in a handful of donors.

The sample taken for sequencing was CD8+ T cells sorted from blood. The gene calls are TRBV12-5 and TRBJ2-7; 10 nucleotides align to TRBD2. The clonotype was recovered from a woman between 18 and 29 years old in good health. The CDR3 DNA is TGTGCTAGTGCTAGCGGGAGTACCCACGAGCAGTACTTC. Translation gives CASASGSTHEQYF.